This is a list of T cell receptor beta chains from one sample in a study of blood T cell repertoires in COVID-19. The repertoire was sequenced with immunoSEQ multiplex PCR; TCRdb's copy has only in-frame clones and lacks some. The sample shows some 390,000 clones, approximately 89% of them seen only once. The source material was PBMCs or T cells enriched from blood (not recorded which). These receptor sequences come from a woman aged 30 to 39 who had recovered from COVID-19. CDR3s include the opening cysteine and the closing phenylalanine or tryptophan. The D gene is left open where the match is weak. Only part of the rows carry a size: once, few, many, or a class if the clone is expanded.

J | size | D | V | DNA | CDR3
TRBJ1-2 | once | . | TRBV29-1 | TGCAGCGTTGCACCACAGGAAAACTATGGCTACACCTTC | CSVAPQENYGYTF
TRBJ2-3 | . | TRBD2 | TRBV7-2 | TGTGCCAGCAGCTCGGGCCTCGTTAGCGGGGGGGCCACAGATACGCAGTATTTT | CASSSGLVSGGATDTQYF
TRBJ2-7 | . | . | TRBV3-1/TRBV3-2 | TGTGCCAGCAGCCAAATATACAGACGGCACGAGCAGTACTTC | CASSQIYRRHEQYF
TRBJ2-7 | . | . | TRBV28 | TGTGCCAGCCTTCGACCGGGGAGCTACGAGCAGTACTTC | CASLRPGSYEQYF
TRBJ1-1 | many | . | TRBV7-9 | TGTGCCAGCACTTGGGGGGGCCCCACTGAAGCTTTCTTT | CASTWGGPTEAFF
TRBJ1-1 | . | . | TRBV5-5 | TGTGCCAGCAGCCTACTAAACACTGAAGCTTTCTTT | CASSLLNTEAFF
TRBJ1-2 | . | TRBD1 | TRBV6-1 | TGTGCCAGCAGTGACCCAAGGACAGGGGCGAACTATGGCTACACCTTC | CASSDPRTGANYGYTF
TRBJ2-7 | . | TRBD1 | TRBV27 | TGTGCCAGCAGTTTATCCCCGACAGGGAACTACGAGCAGTACTTC | CASSLSPTGNYEQYF
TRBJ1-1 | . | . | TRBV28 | TGTGCCAGCAGTACCCCCTCGGGTGAAGCTTTCTTT | CASSTPSGEAFF
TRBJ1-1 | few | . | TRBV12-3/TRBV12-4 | TGTGCCAGCAGTTTACAGGGGAACACTGAAGCTTTCTTT | CASSLQGNTEAFF
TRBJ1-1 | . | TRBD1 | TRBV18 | TGTGCCAGCTCACTAAGACAGGGGGCGTCGAACACTGAAGCTTTCTTT | CASSLRQGASNTEAFF
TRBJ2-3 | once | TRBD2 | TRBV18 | TGTGCCAGCTCACCAAGACCCGCGGCCCCGGCTAGCGGTAGCACAGATACGCAGTATTTT | CASSPRPAAPASGSTDTQYF
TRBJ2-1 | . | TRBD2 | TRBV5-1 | TGCGCCAGCAGCTCGAGCGGGACCACCTACAATGAGCAGTTCTTC | CASSSSGTTYNEQFF
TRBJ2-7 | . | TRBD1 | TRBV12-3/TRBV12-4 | TGTGCCAGCAGTCCTATCACAGGGGCCGAGCAGTACTTC | CASSPITGAEQYF
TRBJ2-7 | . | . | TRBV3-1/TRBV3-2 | TGTGCCAGCAGCCAAGGGGCCGAGCAGTACTTC | CASSQGAEQYF
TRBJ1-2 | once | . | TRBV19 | TGTGCCAGTAGTTTAGGGACTGATTATGGCTACACCTTC | CASSLGTDYGYTF
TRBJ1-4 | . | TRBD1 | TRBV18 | TGTGCCAGCTCACGACAGGGTACAACTAATGAAAAACTGTTTTTT | CASSRQGTTNEKLFF
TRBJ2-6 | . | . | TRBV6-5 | TGTGCCAGCAGTCCAACCAGGGGGGCCAACGTCCTGACTTTC | CASSPTRGANVLTF
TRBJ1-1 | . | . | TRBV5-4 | TGTGCCAGCAGCTTGGAGCAGGCTACGAACACTGAAGCTTTCTTT | CASSLEQATNTEAFF
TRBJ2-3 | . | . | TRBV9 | TGTGCCAGCAGCGTAGACAGGTCCCGCGGAGATACGCAGTATTTT | CASSVDRSRGDTQYF
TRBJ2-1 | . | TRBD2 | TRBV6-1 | TGTGCCAGCAGTGAACTGCTAGCGGGACCCTACAATGAGCAGTTCTTC | CASSELLAGPYNEQFF
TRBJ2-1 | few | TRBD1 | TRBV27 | TGTGCCAGCAAATACAGGGGGCAGTTGAATGAGCAGTTCTTC | CASKYRGQLNEQFF
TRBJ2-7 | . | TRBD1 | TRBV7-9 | TGTGCCAGCAGCGGCCGGGACAGGGGTACTGGCGAGCAGTACTTC | CASSGRDRGTGEQYF
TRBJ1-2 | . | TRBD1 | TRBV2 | TGTGCCAGCACCACAGGGGATGGCTACACCTTC | CASTTGDGYTF
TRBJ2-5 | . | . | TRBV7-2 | TGTGCCAGCAGCTTAGTTTACACCCAAGAGACCCAGTACTTC | CASSLVYTQETQYF
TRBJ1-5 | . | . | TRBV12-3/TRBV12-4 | TGTGCCAGCAGTTTAAACTCGGGGCAGCCCCAGCATTTT | CASSLNSGQPQHF
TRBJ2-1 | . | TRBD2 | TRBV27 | TGTGCCAGCAGTTTTGGTTTGTTCGGTCCTAGCGGGACAAATGAGCAGTTCTTC | CASSFGLFGPSGTNEQFF
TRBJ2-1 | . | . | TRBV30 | TGTGCCCGGCGGGGTACTTACAATGAGCAGTTCTTC | CARRGTYNEQFF
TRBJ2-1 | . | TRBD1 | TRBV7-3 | TGTGCCAGCAGCTTTGACAGGGACAATGAGCAGTTCTTC | CASSFDRDNEQFF
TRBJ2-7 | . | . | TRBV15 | TGTGCCACCAGAGGGGAAGCCCACGAGCAGTACTTC | CATRGEAHEQYF
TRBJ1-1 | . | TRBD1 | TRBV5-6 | TGTGCCAGCAGCACAGGGGGCACTGAAGCTTTCTTT | CASSTGGTEAFF
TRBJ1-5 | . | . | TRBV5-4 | TGTGCCAGCAGCTTTCGGAGGGGCCCCCTTATTAGCAATCAGCCCCAGCATTTT | CASSFRRGPLISNQPQHF
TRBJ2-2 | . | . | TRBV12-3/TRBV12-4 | TGTGCCAGCAGTTCAGGGACCGGGGAGCTGTTTTTT | CASSSGTGELFF
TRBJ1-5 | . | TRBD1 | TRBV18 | TGTGCCAGTTCTACCGGGACAGGGGGATCACAGCCCCAGCATTTT | CASSTGTGGSQPQHF
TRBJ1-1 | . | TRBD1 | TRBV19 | TGTGCCAGTAGGGACAGGGACACTGAAGCTTTCTTT | CASRDRDTEAFF
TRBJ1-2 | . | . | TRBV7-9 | TGTGCCAGCAGCCCGTCAGGGGAGGGCGGCTACACCTTC | CASSPSGEGGYTF
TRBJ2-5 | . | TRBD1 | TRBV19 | TGTGCCAGTAGTAGTGACAGGGAAGACCTCCAAGAGACCCAGTACTTC | CASSSDREDLQETQYF
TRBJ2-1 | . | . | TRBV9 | TGTGCCAGCTCTCTAGGAGACTACAATGAGCAGTTCTTC | CASSLGDYNEQFF
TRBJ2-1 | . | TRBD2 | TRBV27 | TGTGCCAGCAGCTCTGCGGGACTAGCGGGGGAACTATACAATGAGCAGTTCTTC | CASSSAGLAGELYNEQFF
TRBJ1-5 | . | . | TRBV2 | TGTGCCAGCACCATCAGGGGCAATCAGCCCCAGCATTTT | CASTIRGNQPQHF
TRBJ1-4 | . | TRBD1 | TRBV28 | TGTGCCAGCAGTTTATTGACAGGGGGAAGAGAAAAACTGTTTTTT | CASSLLTGGREKLFF
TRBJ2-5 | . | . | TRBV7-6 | TGTGCCAGCAGCTTAGCTCGGGGGACCACCCTTGGGGAGACCCAGTACTTC | CASSLARGTTLGETQYF
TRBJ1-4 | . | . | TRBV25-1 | TGTGCCAGCAGTGGAGGGCGGGAAAAACTGTTTTTT | CASSGGREKLFF
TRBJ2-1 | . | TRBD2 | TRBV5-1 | TGCGCCAGCAGCTTCCCAGCGGGAAATGAGCAGTTCTTC | CASSFPAGNEQFF
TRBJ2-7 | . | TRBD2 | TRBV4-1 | TGCGCCAGCAGCCAAGAGGGAGCACTAGCGGCTTCCTACGAGCAGTACTTC | CASSQEGALAASYEQYF
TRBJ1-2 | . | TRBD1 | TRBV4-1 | TGCGCCAGCAGCCATTCACAGGGGCTACTCAACTATGGCTACACCTTC | CASSHSQGLLNYGYTF
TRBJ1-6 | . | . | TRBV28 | TGTGCCAGCAGCTTAGGGGGGGCGCATCTGTCACCCCTCCACTTT | CASSLGGAHLSPLHF
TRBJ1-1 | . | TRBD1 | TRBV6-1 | TGTGCCAGCAGTGAAGCGAGGACAGGCTACCGAAGGGGTGAAGCTTTCTTT | CASSEARTGYRRGEAFF
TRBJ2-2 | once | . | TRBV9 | TGTGCCAGCAGCCCGAGGACCAGGGGGGCCGGGGAGCTGTTTTTT | CASSPRTRGAGELFF